These 24 T cell receptor beta chains were sequenced from one sample in a study of CD8 T cells in Susac syndrome. Random hexamers served to reverse transcribe roughly 0.5 to 1 ug RNA. Using its own MiXCR run on the immunoSEQ multiplex PCR reads, TCRdb lists one record per CDR3 protein. The table shows 240,000 or so distinct CDR3 sequences, with 90% to 97% occurring only once. The sequenced sample consisted of CD4+ T cells from PBMCs. The receptors originated from a human donor with Susac syndrome.

A single count supports this clonotype. The chain uses TRBV12-3 or TRBV12-4 and TRBJ2-3; D tentatively fits TRBD1 or TRBD2 (5 bases each). The CDR3 totals 11 residues. With 3 bases removed from V and 9 bases from J, the gap between germline ends came to 7 bases. The CDR3 sequence is CASSFGATQYF. In DNA, the CDR3 is TGTGCCAGCAGTTTCGGGGCCACGCAGTATTTT.

The chain carries TRBV12-5 and TRBJ2-7; D unclear. Germline V gene sequence: CDR1 LGHNT, CDR2 FRNRAP. V gave up 4 bases and J gave up 7 bases, with 11 bases separating them. There are 12 residues in the CDR3. The CDR3 DNA reads as TGTGCTAGTGGTTGGCACCGAAGGGAGCAGTACTTC. It codes for CASGWHRREQYF. Variable domain in full (rest from reference TRBV12-5 and TRBJ2-7): DARVTQTPRHKVTEMGQEVTMRCQPILGHNTVFWYRQTMMQGLELLAYFRNRAPLDDSGMPKDRFSAEMPDATLATLKIQPSEPRDSAVYFCASGWHRREQYFGPGTRLTVT.

The chain combines TRBV30 with TRBJ2-1, with D maybe TRBD2 (6 bases). This CDR3 is built from 15 residues. The germline gives CDR1 GTSNPN, CDR2 SVGIG (reference sequence). V lost 4 bases, J lost 0 bases, and 13 bases lay in between. CDR3 protein: CAWKAGTSSYNEQFF. CDR3 coding DNA: TGTGCCTGGAAGGCGGGAACTAGCTCCTACAATGAGCAGTTCTTC.

The chain uses TRBV5-1 and TRBJ2-1; maybe TRBD1 (6 bases). CDR3 size: 15 residues. Germline values: CDR1 SGHRS, CDR2 YFSETQ. Deletions cut 4 bases from V and 12 bases from J, with 23 bases between. The CDR3 coding sequence is TGCGCCAGCAGCCCAGGGGACCAAATCGGTGTATTGCAGTTCTTC. Amino acids: CASSPGDQIGVLQFF.

Written as DNA, the CDR3 is TGTGCCATCAGGGACGTCAGGGTTAGCACAGATACGCAGTATTTT. It specifies CAIRDVRVSTDTQYF. This chain joins TRBV10-3 and TRBJ2-3, with D possibly being TRBD1 (5 bases). The germline gives CDR1 ENHRY, CDR2 SYGVKD. The CDR3 totals 15 residues. V was clipped by 6 bases and J by 0 bases, with 13 bases between them.

V usage is TRBV27 and J usage is TRBJ2-2; 10 bases fit TRBD2. J gave up 4 bases and V 7 bases, and 9 bases lay outside the gene matches. From germline, CDR1 is MNHEY and CDR2 SMNVEV (reference sequence). The CDR3 loop spans 16 amino acids. CDR3 loop: CASTLAGATGTGELFF. The CDR3 DNA reads as TGTGCCAGCACGCTAGCGGGAGCCACCGGCACCGGGGAGCTGTTTTTT.

The chain is built from TRBV29-1 and TRBJ1-4; D perhaps matches TRBD1 (6 bases). Deletions cut 7 bases from V and 8 bases from J, with 14 bases between. The CDR3 has 12 amino acids. Germline CDR1 SQVTM, CDR2 ANQGSEA. The DNA of the CDR3 is TGCAGCGCTTGGGGGACAAACGAAAAACTGTTTTTT. Protein: CSAWGTNEKLFF.

The V gene is TRBV21-1, the J gene TRBJ1-5. TRBV21-1 is designated a pseudogene. The CDR3 runs 15 residues. The CDR3 spells CASSKIGRVLQPQHF. CDR3 DNA sequence: TGTGCCAGCAGCAAAATTGGAAGGGTTCTTCAGCCCCAGCATTTT.

The CDR3 DNA follows: TGCGCCAGCGCGGGGGGCGACCAAGAGACCCAGTACTTC. It translates to CASAGGDQETQYF. This chain joins TRBV5-1 and TRBJ2-5; TRBD2 matches 8 bases. J lost 0 bases, V lost 7 bases, and 2 bases had no gene match. This CDR3 is 13 amino acids long. Germline V gives CDR1 SGHRS, CDR2 YFSETQ.

The CDR3 nucleotides read TGTGCCAGCAGTTTAGTAAGTAGTGGGAACACTGAAGCTTTCTTT. Protein sequence: CASSLVSSGNTEAFF. The gene calls are TRBV28 and TRBJ1-1; D remains ambiguous. Germline assignment: CDR1 MDHEN and CDR2 SYDVKM. Trimming left V 2 bases short and J 1 base short, with 11 bases between. The CDR3 spans 15 residues.

In DNA form, the CDR3 reads TGTGCCACCAGCAGACGACTAGCGGCCCAAGAAGATACGCAGTATTTT. Protein product: CATSRRLAAQEDTQYF. The chain joins TRBV15 to TRBJ2-3; TRBD2 matches at 9 bases. Germline CDR1 is LNHNV and CDR2 is YYDKDF (reference sequence). There are 16 residues in the CDR3. Trimming at V came to 2 bases and at J to 5 bases, leaving 8 bases not matched to a gene.

The rearrangement links TRBV11-1 to TRBJ2-5, with 7 nucleotides matching TRBD2. The J segment lost 2 bases and the V segment lost 4 bases, leaving 4 bases of the junction unmatched. CDR3 size: 14 residues. CDR1 and CDR2 (germline): SGHAT, FQDESV (reference sequence). The CDR3 nucleotides read TGTGCCAGCAGCTCACTAGCGATTCAAGAGACCCAGTACTTC. The encoded protein is CASSSLAIQETQYF.

The chain combines TRBV7-2 with TRBJ2-3; a possible D gene is TRBD2 (7 bases). The CDR3 consists of 15 residues. In germline, CDR1 is SGHTA, CDR2 FQGNSA. The V end lost 6 bases, the J end lost 8 bases, and 21 bases lay between the germline ends. CDR3 sequence reads: CASRKGGGPLGTQYF. In nucleotides, the CDR3 is TGTGCCAGCAGGAAGGGGGGAGGGCCTTTGGGTACGCAGTATTTT.

The gene calls are TRBV19 and TRBJ1-2; a possible D gene is TRBD1 (5 bases). The CDR3 totals 17 residues. The germline V gene encodes CDR1 LNHDA and CDR2 SQIVND (reference sequence). Deletions cut 3 bases from V and 2 bases from J, with 19 bases between. The CDR3 DNA reads as TGTGCCAGTAGTATCTCTGCGGGACGCCCGAGGAACTATGGCTACACCTTC. This gives the protein CASSISAGRPRNYGYTF.

This clonotype turned up a few times. The chain recombines TRBV28 with TRBJ2-3; no firm D call. The CDR3 loop spans 12 amino acids. Germline CDR1 is MDHEN and CDR2 is SYDVKM. V was pared by 2 bases and J by 3 bases, with 3 bases between. For the CDR3, the DNA is TGTGCCAGCAGTTTACGGACAGATACGCAGTATTTT. This translates into CASSLRTDTQYF.

The J gene is TRBJ2-1, the V gene TRBV7-9; TRBD2 might be the D (6 bases). Per germline, CDR1 SEHNR and CDR2 FQNEAQ (reference sequence). Trimming removed 5 bases at V and 3 bases at J, with 14 bases between. The CDR3 totals 15 residues. In DNA, the CDR3 is TGTGCCAGCAGCGGTGGGACTGAAAGCTACAATGAGCAGTTCTTC. Its protein is CASSGGTESYNEQFF.

The rearrangement links TRBV7-9 to TRBJ2-1, with 9 bases identical to TRBD2. J was trimmed by 5 bases and V by 5 bases; bases with no gene match: 7. The germline V gene has CDR1 SEHNR and CDR2 FQNEAQ (reference sequence). The CDR3 spans 15 residues. The CDR3 is CASSPGTSSNNEQFF. CDR3 nucleotide sequence: TGTGCCAGCAGCCCGGGGACTAGCTCAAACAATGAGCAGTTCTTC.

This clonotype was seen only once. The CDR3 loop is CSGGGKRGQPQHF. Here the CDR3 DNA reads TGCAGTGGGGGGGGGAAACGGGGTCAGCCCCAGCATTTT. V usage is TRBV20-1 and J usage is TRBJ1-5, with D possibly being TRBD1 (5 bases). This CDR3 contains 13 residues. CDR1 is DFQATT, CDR2 SNEGSKA, per germline (reference sequence). Between the trimmed V and J ends, which lost 7 bases and 6 bases, there was a span of 16 bases.

This clonotype has only one observation. V is TRBV3-1 and J is TRBJ2-5, with unresolved D. Trimming removed 0 bases at V and 8 bases at J, with 4 bases between. Germline V gene data show CDR1 as LGHDT and CDR2 as YNNKEL (reference sequence). There are 11 residues in the CDR3. DNA of the CDR3: TGTGCCAGCAGCCAAGATTCAACCCAGTACTTC. Translation gives CASSQDSTQYF.

The chain links TRBV9 to TRBJ2-4; D remains unclear. CDR3 length equals 15 residues. Germline V lookup: CDR1 SGDLS, CDR2 YYNGEE. Trimming shortened V by 0 bases and J by 5 bases, and 12 bases separated the two germline ends. The CDR3 DNA follows: TGTGCCAGCAGCGTAGTGGGCGACACGGAAAACATTCAGTACTTC. The encoded protein is CASSVVGDTENIQYF.

The gene calls are TRBV19 and TRBJ2-7; D uncertain. The CDR3 has 13 amino acids. V lost 1 base to trimming and J lost 3 bases, with 7 bases between them. The germline gives CDR1 LNHDA, CDR2 SQIVND (reference sequence). The chain's CDR3 is CASSIASRYEQYF. In nucleotides, the CDR3 is TGTGCCAGTAGTATAGCCTCTCGCTACGAGCAGTACTTC.

This clonotype turned up a few times. The chain couples TRBV29-1 to TRBJ2-2; D tentatively fits TRBD1 or TRBD2 (6 bases each). The CDR3 consists of 13 residues. Germline V gene sequence: CDR1 SQVTM, CDR2 ANQGSEA. The V gene lost 3 bases and the J gene lost 2 bases, with 7 bases spanning the gap. This CDR3 reads CSVDGGNTGELFF. The CDR3 DNA reads TGCAGCGTTGACGGGGGCAACACCGGGGAGCTGTTTTTT.

Turning to this clonotype: Sequence at one end of the junction differs from germline and may be a read error. The chain combines TRBV29-1 with TRBJ2-1; TRBD2 matches 7 bases. CDR1 and CDR2 (germline): SQVTM, ANQGSEA. The CDR3 consists of 13 residues. The CDR3 reads CSVDPLAYIEQFF. The CDR3 DNA sequence: TGCAGCGTCGATCCACTAGCGTACATTGAGCAGTTCTTC.

V gene TRBV19 combines with J gene TRBJ1-5, with TRBD1 as a possible D gene (5 bases). CDR1 and CDR2 from the germline V gene are LNHDA and SQIVND (reference sequence). The CDR3 is made up of 17 amino acids. The ends were cut back, 4 bases at V and 7 bases at J, with 23 bases in the middle. CDR3 amino acids: CASSKVWAVGPGQPQHF. CDR3 DNA: TGTGCCAGTAGTAAAGTGTGGGCGGTGGGGCCGGGCCAGCCCCAGCATTTT. The entire variable domain, with the rest obtained from reference TRBV19 and TRBJ1-5, is as follows: DGGITQSPKYLFRKEGQNVTLSCEQNLNHDAMYWYRQDPGQGLRLIYYSQIVNDFQKGDIAEGYSVSREKKESFPLTVTSAQKNPTAFYLCASSKVWAVGPGQPQHFGDGTRLSIL.